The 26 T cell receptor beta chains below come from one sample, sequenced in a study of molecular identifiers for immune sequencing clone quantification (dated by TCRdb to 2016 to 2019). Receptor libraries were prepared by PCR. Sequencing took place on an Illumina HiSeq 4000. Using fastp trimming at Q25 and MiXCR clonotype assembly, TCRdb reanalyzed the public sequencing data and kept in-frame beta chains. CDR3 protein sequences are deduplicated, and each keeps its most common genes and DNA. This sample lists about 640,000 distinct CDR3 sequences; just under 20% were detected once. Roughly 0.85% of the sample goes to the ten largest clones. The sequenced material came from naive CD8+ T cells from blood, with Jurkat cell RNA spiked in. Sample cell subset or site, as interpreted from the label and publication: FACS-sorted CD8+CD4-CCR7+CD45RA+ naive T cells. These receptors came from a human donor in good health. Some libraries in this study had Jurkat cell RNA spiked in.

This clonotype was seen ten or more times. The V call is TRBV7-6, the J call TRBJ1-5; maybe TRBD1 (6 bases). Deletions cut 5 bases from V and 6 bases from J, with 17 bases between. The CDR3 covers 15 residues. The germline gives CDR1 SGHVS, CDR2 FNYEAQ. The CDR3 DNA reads TGTGCCAGCAGCCCCTGGTTGGGGGCAGGTCAGCCCCAGCATTTT. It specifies CASSPWLGAGQPQHF.

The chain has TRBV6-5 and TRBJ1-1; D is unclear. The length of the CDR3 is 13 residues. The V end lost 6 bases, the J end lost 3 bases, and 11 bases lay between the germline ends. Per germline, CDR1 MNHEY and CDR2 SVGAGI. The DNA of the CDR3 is TGTGCCAGCAGCCTGACGCGGTACACTGAAGCTTTCTTT. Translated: CASSLTRYTEAFF.

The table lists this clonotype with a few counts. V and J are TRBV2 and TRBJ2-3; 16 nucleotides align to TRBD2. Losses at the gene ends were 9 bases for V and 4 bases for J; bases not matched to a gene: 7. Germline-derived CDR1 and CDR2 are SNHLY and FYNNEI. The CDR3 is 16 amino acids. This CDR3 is CASGGLAGGQADTQYF. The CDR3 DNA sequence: TGTGCCAGTGGGGGACTAGCGGGAGGGCAGGCAGATACGCAGTATTTT.

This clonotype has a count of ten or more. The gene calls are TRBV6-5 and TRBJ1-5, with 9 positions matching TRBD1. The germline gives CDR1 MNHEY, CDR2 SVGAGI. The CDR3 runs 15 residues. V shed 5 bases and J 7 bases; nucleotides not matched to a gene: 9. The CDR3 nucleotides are TGTGCCAGCAGTACCCGGGACAGGGCAGGGCAGCCCCAGCATTTT. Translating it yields CASSTRDRAGQPQHF.

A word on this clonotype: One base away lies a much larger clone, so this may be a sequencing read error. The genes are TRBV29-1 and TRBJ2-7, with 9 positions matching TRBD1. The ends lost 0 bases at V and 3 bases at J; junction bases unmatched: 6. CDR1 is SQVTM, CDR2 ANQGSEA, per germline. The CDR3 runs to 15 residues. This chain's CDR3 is CSVEDPTGGIYEQYF. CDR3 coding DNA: TGCAGCGTTGAAGACCCGACAGGGGGAATCTACGAGCAGTACTTC.

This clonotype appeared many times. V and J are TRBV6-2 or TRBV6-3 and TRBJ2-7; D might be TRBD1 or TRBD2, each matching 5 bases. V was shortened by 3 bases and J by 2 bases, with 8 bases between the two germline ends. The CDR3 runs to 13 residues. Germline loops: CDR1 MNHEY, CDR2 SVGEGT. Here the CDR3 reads CASSYQGPYEQYF. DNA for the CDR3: TGTGCCAGCAGTTATCAGGGACCCTACGAGCAGTACTTC.

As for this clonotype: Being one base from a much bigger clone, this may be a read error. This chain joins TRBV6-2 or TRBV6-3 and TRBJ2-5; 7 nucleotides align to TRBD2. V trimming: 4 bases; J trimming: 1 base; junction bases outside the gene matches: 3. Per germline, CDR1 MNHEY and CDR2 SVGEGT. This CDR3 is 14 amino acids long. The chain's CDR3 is CASSWASGQETQYF. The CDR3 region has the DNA TGTGCCAGCAGTTGGGCTAGCGGCCAAGAGACCCAGTACTTC.

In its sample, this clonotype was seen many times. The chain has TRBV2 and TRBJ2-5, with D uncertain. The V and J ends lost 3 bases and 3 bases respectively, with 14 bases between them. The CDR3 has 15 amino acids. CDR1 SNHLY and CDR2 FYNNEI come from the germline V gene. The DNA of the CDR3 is TGTGCCAGCAGTGAGGTGGACCTGATCAAAGAGACCCAGTACTTC. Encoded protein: CASSEVDLIKETQYF.

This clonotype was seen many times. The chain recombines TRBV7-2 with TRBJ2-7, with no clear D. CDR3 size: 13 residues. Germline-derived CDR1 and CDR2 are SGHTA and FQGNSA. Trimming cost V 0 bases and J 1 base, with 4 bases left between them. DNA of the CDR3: TGTGCCAGCAGCTTAGCGATGTCCTACGAGCAGTACTTC. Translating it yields CASSLAMSYEQYF.

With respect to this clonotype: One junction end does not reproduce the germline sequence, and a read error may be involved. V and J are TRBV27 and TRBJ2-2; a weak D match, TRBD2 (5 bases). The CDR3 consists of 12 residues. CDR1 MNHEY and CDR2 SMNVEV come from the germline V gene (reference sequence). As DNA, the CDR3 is TGTGCCAGCAGTTTATTGACCGGGGAGCTGCTTTTT. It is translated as CASSLLTGELLF.

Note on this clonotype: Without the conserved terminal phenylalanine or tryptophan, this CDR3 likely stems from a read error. The CDR3 bases are TGTGCCAGTGGTATAGCCGGTCTTGCCTACGAGCAGTACTCC. It encodes CASGIAGLAYEQYS. The rearrangement uses TRBV19 and TRBJ2-7, with no clear D. Germline loops: CDR1 LNHDA, CDR2 SQIVND (reference sequence). CDR3 size: 14 residues.

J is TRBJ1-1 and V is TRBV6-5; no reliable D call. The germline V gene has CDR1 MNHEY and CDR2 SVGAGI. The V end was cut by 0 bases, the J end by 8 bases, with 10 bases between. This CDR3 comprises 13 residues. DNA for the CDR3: TGTGCCAGCAGTTACTCGATGCAGGTCGAAGCTTTCTTT. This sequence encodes CASSYSMQVEAFF.

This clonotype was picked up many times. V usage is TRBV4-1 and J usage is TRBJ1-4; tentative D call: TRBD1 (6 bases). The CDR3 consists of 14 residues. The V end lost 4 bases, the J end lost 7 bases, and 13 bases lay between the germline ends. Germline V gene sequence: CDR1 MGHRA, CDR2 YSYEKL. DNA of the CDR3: TGCGCCAGCAGCCCGGGACACTCGGCTGAAAAACTGTTTTTT. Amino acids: CASSPGHSAEKLFF.

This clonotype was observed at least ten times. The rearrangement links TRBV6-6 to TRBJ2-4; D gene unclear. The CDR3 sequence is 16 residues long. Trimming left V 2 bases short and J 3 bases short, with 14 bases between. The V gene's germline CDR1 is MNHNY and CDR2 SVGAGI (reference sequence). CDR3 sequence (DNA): TGTGCCAGCAGTTACCCCGCTGGGTCTGACAAAAACATTCAGTACTTC. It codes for CASSYPAGSDKNIQYF.

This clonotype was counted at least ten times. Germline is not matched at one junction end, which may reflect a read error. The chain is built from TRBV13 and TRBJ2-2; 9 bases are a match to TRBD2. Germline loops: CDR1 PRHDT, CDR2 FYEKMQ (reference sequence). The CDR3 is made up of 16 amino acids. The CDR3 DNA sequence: TGTGCCAGCAGCATAGGGACTAGCCGCGACACCGGGGAGCTGTTTTTT. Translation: CASSIGTSRDTGELFF.

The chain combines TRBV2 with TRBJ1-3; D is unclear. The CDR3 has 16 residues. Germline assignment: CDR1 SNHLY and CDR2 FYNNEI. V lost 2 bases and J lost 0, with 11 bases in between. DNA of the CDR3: TGTGCCAGCAGTGAAAGTCTGGCGAGCTCTGGAAACACCATATATTTT. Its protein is CASSESLASSGNTIYF.

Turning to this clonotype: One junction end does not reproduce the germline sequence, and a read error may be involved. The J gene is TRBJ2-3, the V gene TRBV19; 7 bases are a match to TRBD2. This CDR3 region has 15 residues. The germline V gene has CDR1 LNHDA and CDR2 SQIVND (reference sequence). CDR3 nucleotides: TGTGCCAGTAGTGTGAGCGGGGCTAGCACAGATACGCGGTATTTT. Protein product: CASSVSGASTDTRYF.

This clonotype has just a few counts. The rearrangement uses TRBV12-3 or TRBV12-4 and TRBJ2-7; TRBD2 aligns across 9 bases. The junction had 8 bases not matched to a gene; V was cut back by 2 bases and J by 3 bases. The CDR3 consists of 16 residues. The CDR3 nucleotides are TGTGCCAGCAGTTTACGGAGCGGGGGGTACTACTACGAGCAGTACTTC. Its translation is CASSLRSGGYYYEQYF.

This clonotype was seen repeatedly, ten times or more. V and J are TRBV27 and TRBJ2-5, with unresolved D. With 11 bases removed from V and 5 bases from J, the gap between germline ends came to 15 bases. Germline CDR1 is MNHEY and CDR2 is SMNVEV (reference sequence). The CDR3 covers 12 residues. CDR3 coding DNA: TGTGCCTCCAAGTCCCTGGGGGAGACCCAGTACTTC. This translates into CASKSLGETQYF.

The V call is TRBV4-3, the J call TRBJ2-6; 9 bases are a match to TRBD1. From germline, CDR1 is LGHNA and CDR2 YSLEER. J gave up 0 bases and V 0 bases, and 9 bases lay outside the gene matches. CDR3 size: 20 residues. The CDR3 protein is CASSQERGTGRFSGANVLTF. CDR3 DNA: TGCGCCAGCAGCCAAGAAAGGGGGACAGGGAGATTCTCTGGGGCCAACGTCCTGACTTTC.

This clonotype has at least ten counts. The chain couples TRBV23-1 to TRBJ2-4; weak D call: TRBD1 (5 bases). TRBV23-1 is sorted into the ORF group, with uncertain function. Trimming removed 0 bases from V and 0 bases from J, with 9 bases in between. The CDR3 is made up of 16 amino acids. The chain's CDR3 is CASSQSGQAAKNIQYF. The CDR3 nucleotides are TGCGCCAGCAGTCAATCGGGGCAGGCAGCCAAAAACATTCAGTACTTC.

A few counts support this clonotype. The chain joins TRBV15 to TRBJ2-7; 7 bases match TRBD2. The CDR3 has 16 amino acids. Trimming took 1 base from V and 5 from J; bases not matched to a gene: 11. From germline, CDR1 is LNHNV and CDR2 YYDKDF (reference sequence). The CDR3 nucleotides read TGTGCCACCAGCAGAGTGCCCCGGGAGGACGTCCACGAGCAGTACTTC. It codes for CATSRVPREDVHEQYF.

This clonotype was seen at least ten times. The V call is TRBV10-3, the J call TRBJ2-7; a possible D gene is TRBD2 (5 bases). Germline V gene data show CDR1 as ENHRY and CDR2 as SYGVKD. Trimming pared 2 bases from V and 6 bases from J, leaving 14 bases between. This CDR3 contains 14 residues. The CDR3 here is CAISELETRGEQYF. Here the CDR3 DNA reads TGTGCCATCAGTGAGCTAGAAACTCGGGGCGAGCAGTACTTC.

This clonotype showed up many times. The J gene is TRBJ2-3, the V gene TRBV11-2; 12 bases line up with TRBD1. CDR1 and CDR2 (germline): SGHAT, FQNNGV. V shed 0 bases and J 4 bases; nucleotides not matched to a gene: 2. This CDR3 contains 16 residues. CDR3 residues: CASSLEGTGGADTQYF. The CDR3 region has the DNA TGTGCCAGCAGCTTAGAAGGGACAGGGGGCGCAGATACGCAGTATTTT.

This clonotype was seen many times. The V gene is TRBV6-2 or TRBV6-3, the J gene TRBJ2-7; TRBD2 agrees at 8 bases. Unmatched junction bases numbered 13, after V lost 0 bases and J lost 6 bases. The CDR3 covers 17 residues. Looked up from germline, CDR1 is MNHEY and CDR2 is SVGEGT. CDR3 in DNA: TGTGCCAGCAGTTACTCGAGTATGGGACTAGTTGTCGCCGAGCAGTACTTC. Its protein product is CASSYSSMGLVVAEQYF.

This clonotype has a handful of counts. CDR3: CASSALTTAEQYF. CDR3 nucleotide sequence: TGTGCCAGCAGCGCCCTGACTACAGCCGAGCAGTACTTC. The V call is TRBV7-3, the J call TRBJ2-7; tentative D call: TRBD2 (5 bases). The CDR3 is 13 residues long. With 5 bases removed from V and 6 bases from J, the gap between germline ends came to 14 bases. Germline values: CDR1 SGHTA, CDR2 FQGTGA.